The present TCR beta chain was sequenced within a study of blood T cell repertoires in COVID-19. CDR3 length equals 12 residues. V dropped 3 bases and J dropped 2 bases, with 4 bases sitting between them. Assay used: immunoSEQ multiplex PCR; TCRdb lists only in-frame clones, some missing. The repertoire holds around 260,000 clones, with less than 90% as singletons. The receptor was derived from a young man with active or convalescent COVID-19. The sample was peripheral blood. The J gene is TRBJ1-1, the V gene TRBV12-3 or TRBV12-4; D uncertain. The CDR3 is CASSFINTEAFF. In nucleotides, the CDR3 is TGTGCCAGCAGTTTTATAAACACTGAAGCTTTCTTT.